This T cell receptor beta chain was sequenced in a study of CD8+ T cells in alopecia areata listed by TCRdb under 2018. The study in broad terms: The treated patients took part in an open-label pilot trial in which moderate-to-severe alopecia areata was treated with oral tofacitinib at 5 to 10 mg twice daily. Scalp clonality was compared among normal scalp (n=4), patchy alopecia areata scalp (n=8), and alopecia totalis/universalis scalp (n=8). Scalp tissue and sorted CD4+ and CD8+ peripheral blood T cells from patchy and totalis/universalis alopecia areata patients and from healthy controls were covered by human TCRbeta sequencing. Patients stayed on tofacitinib for 6 to 18 months and then had 6 months of follow-up off drug so that delayed response and recurrence could be assessed. To study T cell clonal expansion in alopecia areata, the researchers applied high-throughput TCRbeta sequencing to both the C3H/HeJ mouse model and human patients. For the treated patients, the SALT score, which quantifies what percentage of scalp surface area is affected, served as the measure of disease severity. immunoSEQ multiplex PCR using 35 Vbeta forward primers and 13 Jbeta reverse primers was used to amplify TCRbeta CDR3 regions. Biopsies were taken from tofacitinib-treated patients at baseline and again at 4 and 24 weeks into treatment, and several of those patients also had a later scalp biopsy. RNA came from the PAXgene miRNA kit for fixed scalp, the miRNeasy kit for PBMCs, and the RNeasy kit for mouse skin. What the work shows at the level of the full study, not this receptor alone: Because the treated cohort was small and had just a single nonresponder, larger studies are needed to establish links between baseline CD8+ expansion and response. During tofacitinib treatment, many expanded lesional clones remained in scalp and blood, and this persistence may partly explain relapse after treatment is stopped. With tofacitinib, both scalp clonality and the number of expanded CD8+ clones among the top 100 scalp clones went down significantly. Higher clonality and more expanded CD8+ clones were observed in lesional scalp than in normal scalp, particularly in alopecia totalis/universalis, a finding suggestive of antigenic drive. TCR sequences shared between patients were less clear than in mice, possibly partly because of HLA diversity in the patient population. Unlike mouse skin, where gammadelta T cells dominate, normal human skin contains resident alphabeta T cells that get sequenced too, which complicates analysis of the scalp TCR repertoire.

To note about this clone: Its antigen has not been determined. There are no base qualities to consult, and no much larger clone falls within one base.

The time point label, as the study defines it: 4 weeks on oral tofacitinib. In the paper's terms, the treatment or condition label means: oral pan-JAK inhibitor, 5-10 mg twice daily. Lesional scalp punch biopsies and peripheral blood were obtained from alopecia areata patients. After PBMCs were isolated by density centrifugation and stained for CD3, CD4 and CD8, a FACSAria was used to sort CD4+ and CD8+ T cells. The germline V gene provides CDR1 SQVTM and CDR2 ANQGSEA. Spanning cysteine to phenylalanine, the CDR3 consists of 14 amino acids. The sequence is cut down to CDR3 DNA, 42 bases in frame from base 1. Compared with germline, V lacks 6 bases and J lacks 2 bases; bases without a gene match: 10. The receptor library was made with the immunoSEQ multiplex PCR assay. To provide template for TCR sequencing, every sample had RNA extracted and reverse transcribed into cDNA. SuperScript III was used for first-strand cDNA synthesis, primed with a 2:1 mix of oligo-dT and random hexamers. A synthetic immune receptor repertoire was used to assess amplification bias, and residual bias was removed computationally. Regarding the original processing steps: After raw reads were preprocessed to remove errors, the CDR3 was defined following IMGT conventions as running from the conserved cysteine to phenylalanine. Clonality was computed as 1 minus the Shannon entropy, with the entropy normalized by log2 of the number of productive unique TCRs. Scalp TCRbeta sequences were cross-referenced with sorted blood CD4 and CD8 repertoires so that the CD4 or CD8 identity of scalp clones could be inferred. TCRdb provides this immuneACCESS table in a form limited to in-frame rearrangements. Some clones are lacking; in checked studies, under half of them reflect an unresolved V gene, and why the rest are absent is not known. The D gene and trimming were derived from the DNA, and the V and J assignments and clone size from that table. The sample table shows fewer than 150,000 clones, and approximately 85% are seen once. Around a quarter of the sample belongs to the ten largest clones.

The chain joins TRBV29-1 to TRBJ2-7; TRBD2 lines up with 7 middle nucleotides. The TCR comes from a human donor with alopecia areata. The input for sequencing was CD8+ T cells sorted from blood, taken at week 4, from a patient treated with tofacitinib. At the DNA level, the sequence is TGCAGCGTCCACACGGGGGGTGTTGCCTACGAGCAGTACTTC. Its protein product is CSVHTGGVAYEQYF.